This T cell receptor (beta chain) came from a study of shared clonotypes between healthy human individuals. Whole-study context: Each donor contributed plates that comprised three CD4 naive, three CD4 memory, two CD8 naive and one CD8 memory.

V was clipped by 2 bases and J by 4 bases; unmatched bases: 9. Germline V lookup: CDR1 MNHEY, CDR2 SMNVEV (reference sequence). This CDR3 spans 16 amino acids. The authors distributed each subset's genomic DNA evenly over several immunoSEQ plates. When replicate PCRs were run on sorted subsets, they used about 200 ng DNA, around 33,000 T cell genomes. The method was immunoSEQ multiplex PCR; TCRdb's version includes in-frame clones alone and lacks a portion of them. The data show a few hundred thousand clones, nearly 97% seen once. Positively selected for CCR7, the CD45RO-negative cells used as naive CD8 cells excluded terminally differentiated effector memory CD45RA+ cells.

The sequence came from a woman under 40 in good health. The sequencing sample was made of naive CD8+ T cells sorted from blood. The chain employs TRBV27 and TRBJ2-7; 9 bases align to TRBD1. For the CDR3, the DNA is TGTGCCAGCAGTTTAGCCGCCGGGACAGGGTCTTACGAGCAGTACTTC. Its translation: CASSLAAGTGSYEQYF.